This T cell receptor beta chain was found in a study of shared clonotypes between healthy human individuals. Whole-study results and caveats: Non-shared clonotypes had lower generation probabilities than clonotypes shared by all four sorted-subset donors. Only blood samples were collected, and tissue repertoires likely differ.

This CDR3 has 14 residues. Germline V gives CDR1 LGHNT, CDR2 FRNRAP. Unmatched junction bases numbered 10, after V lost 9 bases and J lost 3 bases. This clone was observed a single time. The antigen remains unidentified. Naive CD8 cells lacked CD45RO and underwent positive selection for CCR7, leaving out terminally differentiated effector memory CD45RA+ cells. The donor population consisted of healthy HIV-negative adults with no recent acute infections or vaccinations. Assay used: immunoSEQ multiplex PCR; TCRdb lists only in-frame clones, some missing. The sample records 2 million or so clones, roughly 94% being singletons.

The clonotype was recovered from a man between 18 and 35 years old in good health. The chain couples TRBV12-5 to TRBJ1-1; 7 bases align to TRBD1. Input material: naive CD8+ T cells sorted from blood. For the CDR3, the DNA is TGTGCTAGCGATGACAGGGAGGTTGACACTGAAGCTTTCTTT. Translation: CASDDREVDTEAFF. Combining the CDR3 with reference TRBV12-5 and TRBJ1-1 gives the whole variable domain DARVTQTPRHKVTEMGQEVTMRCQPILGHNTVFWYRQTMMQGLELLAYFRNRAPLDDSGMPKDRFSAEMPDATLATLKIQPSEPRDSAVYFCASDDREVDTEAFFGQGTRLTVV.